This T cell receptor beta chain was documented in a study of blood T cell repertoires in COVID-19. About the study: Samples came from the United States, Italy and Spain, spanning acute and convalescent COVID-19.

Per the germline V gene, CDR1 is LNHDA and CDR2 is SQIVND (reference sequence). Trimming shortened V by 5 bases and J by 7 bases, and 12 bases separated the two germline ends. The CDR3 spans 13 residues. Source study methods: Reference gene primer amplification gave nucleated cell count estimates. Assay used: immunoSEQ multiplex PCR; TCRdb lists only in-frame clones, some missing. That table furnishes V, J and clone size, whereas the DNA furnished D and trimming. The table shows more than 95,000 clones, with 65% to 90% occurring only once. The sample comprised peripheral blood. This chain uses TRBV19 with TRBJ1-3; D is uncertain. The source of this sequence is a woman of 80 years or more with acute or convalescent COVID-19. The CDR3: CASSGLRRNTIYF. CDR3 coding DNA: TGTGCCAGTAGTGGACTAAGGCGGAACACCATATATTTT.